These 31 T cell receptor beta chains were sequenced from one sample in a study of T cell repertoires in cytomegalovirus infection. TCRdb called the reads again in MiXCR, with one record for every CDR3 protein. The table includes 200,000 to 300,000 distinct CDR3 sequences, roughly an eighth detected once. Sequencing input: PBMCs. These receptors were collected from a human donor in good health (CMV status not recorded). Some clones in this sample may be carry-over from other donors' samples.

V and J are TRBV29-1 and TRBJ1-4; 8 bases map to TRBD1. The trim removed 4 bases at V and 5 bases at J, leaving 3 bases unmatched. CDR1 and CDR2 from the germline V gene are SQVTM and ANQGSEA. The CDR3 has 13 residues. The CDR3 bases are TGCAGCGTTGGGGGGACAGGAAATGAAAAACTGTTTTTT. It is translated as CSVGGTGNEKLFF. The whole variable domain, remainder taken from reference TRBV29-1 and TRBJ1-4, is SAVISQKPSRDICQRGTSLTIQCQVDSQVTMMFWYRQQPGQSLTLIATANQGSEATYESGFVIDKFPISRPNLTFSTLTVSNMSPEDSSIYLCSVGGTGNEKLFFGSGTQLSVL.

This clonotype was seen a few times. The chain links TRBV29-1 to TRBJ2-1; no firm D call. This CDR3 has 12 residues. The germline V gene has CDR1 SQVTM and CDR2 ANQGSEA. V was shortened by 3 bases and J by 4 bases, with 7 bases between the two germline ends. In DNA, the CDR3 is TGCAGCGTTGATGGCGATTACAATGAGCAGTTCTTC. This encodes CSVDGDYNEQFF.

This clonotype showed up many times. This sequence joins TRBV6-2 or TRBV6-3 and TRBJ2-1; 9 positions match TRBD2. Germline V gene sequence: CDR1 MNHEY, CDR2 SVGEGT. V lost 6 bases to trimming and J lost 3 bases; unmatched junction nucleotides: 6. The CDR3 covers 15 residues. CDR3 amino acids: CASRKAGGIYNEQFF. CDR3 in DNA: TGTGCCAGCAGAAAAGCGGGGGGCATCTACAATGAGCAGTTCTTC.

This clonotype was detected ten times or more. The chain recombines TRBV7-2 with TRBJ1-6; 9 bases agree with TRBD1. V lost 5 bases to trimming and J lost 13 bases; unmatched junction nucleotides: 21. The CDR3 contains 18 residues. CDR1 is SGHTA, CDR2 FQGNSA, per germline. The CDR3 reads CASSLGGQGPTRVRPLHF. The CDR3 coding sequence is TGTGCCAGCAGCCTGGGGGGACAGGGTCCGACCAGGGTGCGGCCCCTCCACTTT.

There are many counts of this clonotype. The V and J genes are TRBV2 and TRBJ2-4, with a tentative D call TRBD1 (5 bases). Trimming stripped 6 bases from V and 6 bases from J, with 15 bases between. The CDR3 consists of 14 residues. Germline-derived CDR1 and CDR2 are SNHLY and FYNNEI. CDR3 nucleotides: TGTGCCAGCAGGTCACCAGGGCCGGTAAACATTCAGTACTTC. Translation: CASRSPGPVNIQYF.

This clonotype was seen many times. CDR3 coding DNA: TGCAGTGTAGGGACAGGGGGCGAAGGCGCTGGCTACACCTTC. Protein sequence: CSVGTGGEGAGYTF. The V gene is TRBV20-1, the J gene TRBJ1-2, with TRBD1 identical over 12 bases. Trimming removed 7 bases from V and 7 bases from J; junction bases left unmatched: 10. This CDR3 spans 14 amino acids. CDR1 and CDR2 (germline): DFQATT, SNEGSKA (reference sequence).

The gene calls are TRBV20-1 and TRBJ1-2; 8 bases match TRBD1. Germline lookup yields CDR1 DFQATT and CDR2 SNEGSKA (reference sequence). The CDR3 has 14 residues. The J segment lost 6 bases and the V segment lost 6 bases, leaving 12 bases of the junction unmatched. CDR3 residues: CSAGQVGVDDGYTF. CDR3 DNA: TGCAGTGCGGGACAGGTCGGCGTTGATGATGGCTACACCTTC.

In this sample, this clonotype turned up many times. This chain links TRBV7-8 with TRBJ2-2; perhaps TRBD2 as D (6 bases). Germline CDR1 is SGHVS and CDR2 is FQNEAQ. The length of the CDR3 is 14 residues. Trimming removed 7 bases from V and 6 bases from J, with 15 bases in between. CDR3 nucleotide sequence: TGTGCCAGCATCATGGGGGGTCGGTCCGGGGAGCTGTTTTTT. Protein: CASIMGGRSGELFF.

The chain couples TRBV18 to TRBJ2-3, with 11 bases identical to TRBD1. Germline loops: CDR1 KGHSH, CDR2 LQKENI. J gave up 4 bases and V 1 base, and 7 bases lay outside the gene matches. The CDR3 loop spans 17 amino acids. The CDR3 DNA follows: TGTGCCAGCTCACCACGCGGGACAGGGGGAGGGCCAGATACGCAGTATTTT. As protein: CASSPRGTGGGPDTQYF. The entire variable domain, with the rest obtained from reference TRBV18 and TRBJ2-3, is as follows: NAGVMQNPRHLVRRRGQEARLRCSPMKGHSHVYWYRQLPEEGLKFMVYLQKENIIDESGMPKERFSAEFPKEGPSILRIQQVVRGDSAAYFCASSPRGTGGGPDTQYFGPGTRLTVL.

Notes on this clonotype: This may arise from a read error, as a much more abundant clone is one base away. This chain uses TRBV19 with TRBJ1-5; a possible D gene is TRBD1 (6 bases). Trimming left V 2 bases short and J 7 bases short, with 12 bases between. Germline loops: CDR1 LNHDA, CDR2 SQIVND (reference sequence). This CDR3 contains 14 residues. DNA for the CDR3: TGTGCCAGTAGTATAAAGGGAGGGGGGCAGCCCCAGCATTTT. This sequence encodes CASSIKGGGQPQHF.

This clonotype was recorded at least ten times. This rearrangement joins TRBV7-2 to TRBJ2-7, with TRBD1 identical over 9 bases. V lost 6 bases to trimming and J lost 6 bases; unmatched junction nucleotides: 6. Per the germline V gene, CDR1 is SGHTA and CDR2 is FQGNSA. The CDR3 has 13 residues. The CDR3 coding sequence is TGTGCCAGCAGTCCCGGGACAGGGCCCGAGCAGTACTTC. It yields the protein CASSPGTGPEQYF.

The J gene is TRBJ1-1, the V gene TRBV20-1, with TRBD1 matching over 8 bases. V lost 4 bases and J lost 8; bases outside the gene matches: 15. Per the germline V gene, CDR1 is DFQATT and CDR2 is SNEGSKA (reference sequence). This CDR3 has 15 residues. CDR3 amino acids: CSANIPGGAGREAFF. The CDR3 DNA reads TGCAGTGCTAATATCCCAGGGGGCGCAGGCAGAGAAGCTTTCTTT.

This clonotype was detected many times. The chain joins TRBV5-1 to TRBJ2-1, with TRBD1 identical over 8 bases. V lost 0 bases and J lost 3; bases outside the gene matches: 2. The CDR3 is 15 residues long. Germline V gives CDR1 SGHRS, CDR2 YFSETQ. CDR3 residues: CASSLGQGLYNEQFF. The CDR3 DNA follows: TGCGCCAGCAGCTTGGGACAGGGGCTCTACAATGAGCAGTTCTTC.

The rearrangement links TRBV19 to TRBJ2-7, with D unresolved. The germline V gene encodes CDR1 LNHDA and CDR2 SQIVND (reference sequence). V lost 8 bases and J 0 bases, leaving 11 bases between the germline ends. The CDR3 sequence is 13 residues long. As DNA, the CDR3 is TGTGCCAGTCGCTACAGAGCCTCCTACGAGCAGTACTTC. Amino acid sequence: CASRYRASYEQYF.

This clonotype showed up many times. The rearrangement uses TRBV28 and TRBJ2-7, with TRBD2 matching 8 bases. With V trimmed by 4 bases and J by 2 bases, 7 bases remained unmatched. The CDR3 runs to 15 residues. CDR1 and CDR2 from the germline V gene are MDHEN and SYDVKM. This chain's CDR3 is CASSSRGGRTYEQYF. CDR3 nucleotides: TGTGCCAGCAGTTCCCGGGGGGGCAGGACCTACGAGCAGTACTTC.

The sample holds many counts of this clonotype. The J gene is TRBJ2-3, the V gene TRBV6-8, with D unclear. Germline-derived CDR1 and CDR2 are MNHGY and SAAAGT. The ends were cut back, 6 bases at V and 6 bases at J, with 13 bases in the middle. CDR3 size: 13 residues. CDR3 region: CASSLTMADTQYF. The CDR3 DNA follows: TGTGCCAGCAGCCTCACTATGGCCGATACGCAGTATTTT.

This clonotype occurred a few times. CDR3 sequence: CSVVGATTEAFF. CDR3 in DNA: TGCAGCGTTGTAGGCGCGACCACTGAAGCTTTCTTT. V usage is TRBV29-1 and J usage is TRBJ1-1; D not resolved. CDR1 and CDR2 from the germline V gene are SQVTM and ANQGSEA. V lost 4 bases to trimming and J lost 4 bases, with 10 bases between them. This CDR3 region has 12 residues.

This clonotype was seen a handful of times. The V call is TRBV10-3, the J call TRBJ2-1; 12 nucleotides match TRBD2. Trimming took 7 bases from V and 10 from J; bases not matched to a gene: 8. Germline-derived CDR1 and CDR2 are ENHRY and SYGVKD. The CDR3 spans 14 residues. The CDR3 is CAINPSGGAVEQFF. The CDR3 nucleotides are TGTGCCATCAACCCTAGCGGGGGGGCCGTCGAGCAGTTCTTC.

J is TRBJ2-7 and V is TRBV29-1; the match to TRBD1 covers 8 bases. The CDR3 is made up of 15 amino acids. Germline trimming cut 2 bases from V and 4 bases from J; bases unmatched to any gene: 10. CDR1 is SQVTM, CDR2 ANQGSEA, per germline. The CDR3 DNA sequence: TGCAGCGTTGAATATCCCCGACAGGGGTTTTACGAGCAGTACTTC. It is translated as CSVEYPRQGFYEQYF.

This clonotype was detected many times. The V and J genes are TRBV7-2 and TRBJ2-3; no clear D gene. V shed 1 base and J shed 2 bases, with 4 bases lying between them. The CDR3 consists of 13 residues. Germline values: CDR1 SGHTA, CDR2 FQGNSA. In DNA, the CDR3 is TGTGCCAGCAGCTTAGATGCCACAGATACGCAGTATTTT. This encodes CASSLDATDTQYF.

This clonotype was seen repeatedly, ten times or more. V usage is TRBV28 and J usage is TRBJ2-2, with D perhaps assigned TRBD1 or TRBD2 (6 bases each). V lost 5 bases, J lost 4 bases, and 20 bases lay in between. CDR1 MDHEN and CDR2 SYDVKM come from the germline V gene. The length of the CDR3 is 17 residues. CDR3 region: CASSLTGIAAGTGELFF. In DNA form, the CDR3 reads TGTGCCAGCAGTCTAACAGGGATCGCAGCGGGCACCGGGGAGCTGTTTTTT.

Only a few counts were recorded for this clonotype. CDR3 loop: CASSHTGTDQPQHF. The DNA of the CDR3 is TGTGCCAGCAGCCACACAGGGACTGATCAGCCCCAGCATTTT. The chain recombines TRBV7-9 with TRBJ1-5; perhaps TRBD1 as D (6 bases). CDR3 length: 14 residues. The germline V and J ends were trimmed by 5 bases and 5 bases, with 13 bases remaining between them. Germline V CDR1 and CDR2: SEHNR, FQNEAQ (reference sequence).

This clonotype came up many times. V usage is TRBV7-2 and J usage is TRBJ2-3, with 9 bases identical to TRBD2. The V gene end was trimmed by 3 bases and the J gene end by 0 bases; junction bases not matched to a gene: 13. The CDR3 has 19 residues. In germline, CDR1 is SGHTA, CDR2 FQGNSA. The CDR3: CASSFKLAGGMSSTDTQYF. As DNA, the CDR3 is TGTGCCAGCAGCTTCAAACTAGCGGGTGGAATGAGTAGCACAGATACGCAGTATTTT. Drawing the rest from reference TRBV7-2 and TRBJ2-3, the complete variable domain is GAGVSQSPSNKVTEKGKDVELRCDPISGHTALYWYRQSLGQGLEFLIYFQGNSAPDKSGLPSDRFSAERTGGSVSTLTIQRTQQEDSAVYLCASSFKLAGGMSSTDTQYFGPGTRLTVL.

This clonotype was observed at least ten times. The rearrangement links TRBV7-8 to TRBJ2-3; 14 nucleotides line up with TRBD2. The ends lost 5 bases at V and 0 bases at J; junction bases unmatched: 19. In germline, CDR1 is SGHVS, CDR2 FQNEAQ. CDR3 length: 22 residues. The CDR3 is CASSPRFGLTSGREQSTDTQYF. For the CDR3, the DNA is TGTGCCAGCAGCCCCCGTTTTGGGTTGACTAGCGGGAGGGAACAAAGCACAGATACGCAGTATTTT.

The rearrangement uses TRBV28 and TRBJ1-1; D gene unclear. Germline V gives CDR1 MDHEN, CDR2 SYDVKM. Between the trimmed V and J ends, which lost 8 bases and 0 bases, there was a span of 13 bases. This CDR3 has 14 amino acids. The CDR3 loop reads CASAEVSLNTEAFF. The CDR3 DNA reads TGTGCCAGCGCCGAAGTTTCGTTGAACACTGAAGCTTTCTTT.

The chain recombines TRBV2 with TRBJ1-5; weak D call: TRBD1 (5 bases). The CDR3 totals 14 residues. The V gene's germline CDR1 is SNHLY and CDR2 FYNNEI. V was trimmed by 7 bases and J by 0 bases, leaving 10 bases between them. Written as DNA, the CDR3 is TGTGCCAGCACCAGGGAGCCTAGCAATCAGCCCCAGCATTTT. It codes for CASTREPSNQPQHF.

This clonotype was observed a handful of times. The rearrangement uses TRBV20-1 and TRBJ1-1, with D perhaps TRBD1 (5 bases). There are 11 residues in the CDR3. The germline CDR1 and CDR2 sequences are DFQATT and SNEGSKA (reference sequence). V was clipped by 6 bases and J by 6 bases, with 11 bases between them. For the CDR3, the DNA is TGCAGTGCAGCAGGGATCCCTGAAGCTTTCTTT. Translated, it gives CSAAGIPEAFF.

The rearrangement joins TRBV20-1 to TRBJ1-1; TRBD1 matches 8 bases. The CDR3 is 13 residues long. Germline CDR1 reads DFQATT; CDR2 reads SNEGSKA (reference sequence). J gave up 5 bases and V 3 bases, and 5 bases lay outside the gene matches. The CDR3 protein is CSARRQGRTEAFF. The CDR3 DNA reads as TGCAGTGCTAGGAGACAGGGGAGGACTGAAGCTTTCTTT.

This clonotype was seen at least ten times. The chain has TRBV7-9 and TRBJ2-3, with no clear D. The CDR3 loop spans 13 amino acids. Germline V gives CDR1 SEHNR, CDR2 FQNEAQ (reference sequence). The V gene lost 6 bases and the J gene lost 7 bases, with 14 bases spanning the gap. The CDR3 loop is CASSPGPFNTQYF. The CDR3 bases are TGTGCCAGCAGTCCAGGCCCGTTTAATACGCAGTATTTT.

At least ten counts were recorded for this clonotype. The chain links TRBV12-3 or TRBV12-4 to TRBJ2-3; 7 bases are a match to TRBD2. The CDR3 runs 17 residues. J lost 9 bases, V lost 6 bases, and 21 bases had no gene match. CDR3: CASSQYLAGRLRDTQYF. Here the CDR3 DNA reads TGTGCCAGCAGCCAATACTTAGCGGGCCGGCTTAGAGACACGCAGTATTTT.

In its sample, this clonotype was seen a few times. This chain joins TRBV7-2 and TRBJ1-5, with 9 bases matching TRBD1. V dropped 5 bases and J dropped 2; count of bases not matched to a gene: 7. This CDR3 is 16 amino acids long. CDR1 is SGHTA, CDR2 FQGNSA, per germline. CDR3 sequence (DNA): TGTGCCAGCAGCGCCACGACAGGGGGAGGCAATCAGCCCCAGCATTTT. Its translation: CASSATTGGGNQPQHF.